A selection of T cell receptor beta chains follows, all from one sample in a study of T cell repertoires in cytomegalovirus infection. TCRdb reprocessed the reads via MiXCR and lists one record per CDR3 protein. The table includes hundreds of thousands of distinct CDR3 sequences, around a third detected once. These TCRs' antigens remain unknown. Sequences were derived from cultured CD8+ T cells from PBMCs, sampled from culture after CMV antigen stimulation. The receptors come from a human donor in good health (CMV status not recorded). Some clones in this sample may be carry-over from other donors' samples. The CDR3 runs from the conserved cysteine through the conserved F or W. Each record gives: V gene, D gene, J gene, CDR3 length, clone size, CDR3 DNA, CDR3 protein. A D gene is named only where the DNA matches it firmly. A row's size may be missing; if present it is once, few, many or a size class.

TRBV20-1	.	TRBJ2-5	15	once	TGCAGTGCCCTGGGCGGGGCGCCAAAAGGAGAGACCCAGTACTTC	CSALGGAPKGETQYF
TRBV6-5	.	TRBJ1-1	13	many	TGTGCCAGCAGTTACGGCCCATTCGCCCGAGCTTTCTTT	CASSYGPFARAFF
TRBV7-8	TRBD1	TRBJ1-5	16	many	TGTGCCAGCACCACGGGAGGGGACAGGGGGAATCAGCCCCAGCATTTT	CASTTGGDRGNQPQHF
TRBV12-3/TRBV12-4	TRBD1	TRBJ2-2	15	.	TGTGCCAGCAGACCGACAGGGCCGAACACCGGGGAGCTGTTTTTT	CASRPTGPNTGELFF
TRBV9	TRBD2	TRBJ2-5	17	few	TGTGCCAGCAGCGTAGAGTCTAGCGGGACCACGGAAGAGACCCAGTACTTC	CASSVESSGTTEETQYF
TRBV4-1	TRBD1	TRBJ1-1	16	.	TGCGCCAGCAGCCAGGGACAGGGGGCTTTGTTTGCTGAAGCTTTCTTT	CASSQGQGALFAEAFF
TRBV6-6	.	TRBJ2-5	15	.	TGTGCCAGCAGTTGGTTAGAGGGGTTCCAAGAGACCCAGTACTTC	CASSWLEGFQETQYF
TRBV12-5	.	TRBJ2-2	13	few	TGTGCTAGCTTGGACAGAAACACCGGGGAGCTGTTTTTT	CASLDRNTGELFF
TRBV11-2	TRBD2	TRBJ2-1	17	.	TGTGCCAGCAGCTCAGGCTTCCGGGGGGGCCAGTACAATGAGCAGTTCTTC	CASSSGFRGGQYNEQFF
TRBV28	.	TRBJ1-5	15	few	TGTGCCAGCAGTTCGGAGGGGCGCGGCAATCAGCCCCAGCATTTT	CASSSEGRGNQPQHF
TRBV7-9	.	TRBJ2-3	14	.	TGTGCCAGCAGCTCCTCCGGTCAGGGGAATACGCAGTATTTT	CASSSSGQGNTQYF
TRBV12-3/TRBV12-4	.	TRBJ2-1	14	.	TGTGCCAGCAGTCCCTCCCCAGGGATCGATGAGCAGTTCTTC	CASSPSPGIDEQFF
TRBV7-2	.	TRBJ2-1	15	many	TGTGCCAGCAGCTTCGACTACCAGGGTCAGAATGAGCAGTTCTTC	CASSFDYQGQNEQFF
TRBV7-2	TRBD1	TRBJ1-5	18	many	TGTGCCAGCAGCATAGAACGACAGGGGGGAATTAGCAATCAGCCCCAGCATTTT	CASSIERQGGISNQPQHF
TRBV11-2	.	TRBJ2-7	15	few	TGTGCCAGCAGCTCCTACACAGGGGACTACTACGAGCAGTACTTC	CASSSYTGDYYEQYF
TRBV7-6	.	TRBJ2-5	16	few	TGTGCCAGCAGCCCACCAGGGGACGCGGGACAAGAGACCCAGTACTTC	CASSPPGDAGQETQYF
TRBV28	TRBD1	TRBJ1-2	15	.	TGTGCCAGCAGTTTACGTATGACAGGGAGGGACGGCTACACCTTC	CASSLRMTGRDGYTF